The clone carrying this T cell receptor (beta chain) was detected many times. The antigen remains undetermined. Disease lasting under 3 months, a NOSPECS grade of at least 4, and a Clinical Activity Score of at least 3 were features of the ophthalmopathy patients. Diagnostic assessment was based on clinical symptoms, serum thyroxine and TRAb, thyroid ultrasound and orbital computed tomography. These data come from a study of T cells in Graves' hyperthyroidism and ophthalmopathy. Looking at the study overall: The authors collected peripheral blood at initial diagnosis, before any treatment. Study-level results: A model built on 13 V-J features separated ophthalmopathy from stable hyperthyroidism.

Amplification of TCR beta CDR3 regions used RNA as the template. Researchers ran a first-round RT-PCR on the TCR CDR3 using the HTBI primer set. TCRdb re-called the multiplex PCR reads through MiXCR, storing one row per CDR3 protein. Here the sample spans around 350,000 distinct CDR3 sequences, approximately 15% being singletons. What was sequenced was blood. The clonotype originates from a young woman with Graves' ophthalmopathy.

The chain's CDR3 is CASSQEVSGALEQYF. As DNA, the CDR3 is TGTGCCAGCAGCCAAGAAGTCAGCGGGGCGTTGGAGCAGTACTTC. The V gene is TRBV3-1, the J gene TRBJ2-7; 7 positions match TRBD2. The ends lost 0 bases at V and 7 bases at J; junction bases unmatched: 9. The CDR3 extends over 15 amino acids. The germline gives CDR1 LGHDT, CDR2 YNNKEL (reference sequence).